Many counts were recorded for the clone carrying this T cell receptor beta chain. Via MiXCR, TCRdb re-called the 5' RACE reads, giving one row per CDR3 protein. The sample shows just under 650,000 distinct CDR3 sequences, about 7.1% of them seen only once. The data are from a study of identical twins. From germline, CDR1 is SGHAT and CDR2 FQNNGV. This CDR3 has 15 residues. The V end lost 1 base, the J end lost 6 bases, and 13 bases lay between the germline ends. These sequences were also reported in another study, on yellow fever vaccine responses in identical twins.

The chain couples TRBV11-2 to TRBJ2-4; weak D call: TRBD1 (5 bases). The TCR sequence derives from a woman aged 18-29 years in good health. The sequenced material came from PBMCs. DNA of the CDR3: TGTGCCAGCAGCTTAGCGAGACACAGGAGAAACATTCAGTACTTC. Translation: CASSLARHRRNIQYF.